One and the same sample provided the 25 T cell receptor beta chains below, sequenced in a study of TIL therapy for anti-PD-1-resistant metastatic lung cancer. This sample's time point: pre-treatment sample, taken before nivolumab and TIL therapy. This was the immunoSEQ v3 assay. The repertoire was sequenced with immunoSEQ multiplex PCR; TCRdb's copy has only in-frame clones and lacks some. The table shows tens of thousands of clones, with roughly 69% occurring only once. The sample in question was blood, obtained at baseline. The receptors come from a person aged 25 to 85 with non-small cell lung cancer.

This clone was seen more than once but under ten times. The V gene is TRBV6-5, the J gene TRBJ1-5, with D perhaps TRBD1 (5 bases). Trimming pared 6 bases from V and 0 bases from J, leaving 12 bases between. Germline loops: CDR1 MNHEY, CDR2 SVGAGI. The CDR3 extends over 15 amino acids. The CDR3 reads CASREGLLSNQPQHF. The CDR3 bases are TGTGCCAGCAGAGAGGGACTGCTTAGCAATCAGCCCCAGCATTTT.

In its sample, this clone was seen a few times. As DNA, the CDR3 is TGTGCCAGCAGCTTGACAGGGAACACTGAAGCTTTCTTT. Translated, it gives CASSLTGNTEAFF. This chain links TRBV7-3 with TRBJ1-1, with D possibly TRBD1 on 6 matching bases. The CDR3 is 13 amino acids. V gave up 3 bases and J gave up 1 base, with 6 bases separating them. The germline CDR1 and CDR2 sequences are SGHTA and FQGTGA.

V and J are TRBV6-1 and TRBJ1-2, with D possibly TRBD1 on 6 matching bases. V dropped 7 bases and J dropped 3 bases, with 15 bases sitting between them. This CDR3 region has 14 residues. Germline assignment: CDR1 MNHNS and CDR2 SASEGT. CDR3 residues: CASKKEQGYYGYTF. CDR3 bases: TGTGCCAGCAAAAAAGAACAGGGCTACTATGGCTACACCTTC.

This rearrangement joins TRBV5-1 to TRBJ2-2; the match to TRBD1 covers 8 bases. The V gene end was trimmed by 4 bases and the J gene end by 6 bases; junction bases not matched to a gene: 8. CDR1 and CDR2 (germline): SGHRS, YFSETQ. There are 15 residues in the CDR3. CDR3 protein: CASSQTGERSGELFF. CDR3 nucleotides: TGCGCCAGCAGCCAGACAGGGGAAAGGTCCGGGGAGCTGTTTTTT. The full variable domain, rest sourced from reference TRBV5-1 and TRBJ2-2, is KAGVTQTPRYLIKTRGQQVTLSCSPISGHRSVSWYQQTPGQGLQFLFEYFSETQRNKGNFPGRFSGRQFSNSRSEMNVSTLELGDSALYLCASSQTGERSGELFFGEGSRLTVL.

The chain joins TRBV6-6 to TRBJ1-1; D may be TRBD1 (6 bases). The germline gives CDR1 MNHNY, CDR2 SVGAGI (reference sequence). V lost 0 bases and J 8 bases, leaving 13 bases between the germline ends. This CDR3 region has 14 residues. Here the CDR3 DNA reads TGTGCCAGCAGTTACTCGCATACAGGGAGCGAAGCTTTCTTT. It codes for CASSYSHTGSEAFF.

The chain is built from TRBV6-5 and TRBJ2-2, with D perhaps matching TRBD1 or TRBD2 (5 bases each). In germline, CDR1 is MNHEY, CDR2 SVGAGI. Trimming cost V 0 bases and J 1 base, with 9 bases left between them. The CDR3 sequence is 16 residues long. The CDR3 coding sequence is TGTGCCAGCAGTTACTCGATGGGGGAGAACACCGGGGAGCTGTTTTTT. It translates to CASSYSMGENTGELFF.

In this sample, this clone turned up a few times. Sequence at one end of the junction differs from germline and may be a read error. The rearrangement links TRBV2 to TRBJ1-1; perhaps TRBD1 as D (5 bases). This CDR3 is 14 amino acids long. Germline loops: CDR1 SNHLY, CDR2 FYNNEI. In nucleotides, the CDR3 is TGTGCTAGCAGTTTCACAGGTTGGGGCACTGAAGCTTTCTTT. Translated: CASSFTGWGTEAFF.

The J gene is TRBJ2-3, the V gene TRBV7-9, with D uncertain. V was shortened by 5 bases and J by 5 bases, with 8 bases between the two germline ends. The CDR3 has 12 amino acids. CDR1 and CDR2 (germline): SEHNR, FQNEAQ (reference sequence). DNA for the CDR3: TGTGCCAGCAGCATTTCAGGAGATACGCAGTATTTT. This gives the protein CASSISGDTQYF.

V usage is TRBV2 and J usage is TRBJ2-3; no reliable D call. V gave up 5 bases and J gave up 1 base, with 10 bases separating them. The CDR3 sequence is 14 residues long. Germline V gives CDR1 SNHLY, CDR2 FYNNEI. CDR3 sequence reads: CASSRQDGTDTQYF. The CDR3 bases are TGTGCCAGCAGTCGTCAGGACGGCACAGATACGCAGTATTTT.

This clone has only a few counts. V usage is TRBV7-2 and J usage is TRBJ1-1, with D possibly matching TRBD1 (5 bases). The CDR3 spans 16 residues. Trimming cost V 2 bases and J 5 bases, with 18 bases left between them. Germline lookup yields CDR1 SGHTA and CDR2 FQGNSA. The CDR3 loop reads CASSLQVYRGLTEAFF. CDR3 nucleotides: TGTGCCAGCAGCTTACAAGTTTATCGGGGGTTGACTGAAGCTTTCTTT.

This sequence joins TRBV7-6 and TRBJ2-5; 8 positions match TRBD2. V gave up 1 base and J gave up 5 bases; unmatched junction bases: 3. The CDR3 extends over 14 amino acids. The V gene's germline CDR1 is SGHVS and CDR2 FNYEAQ. CDR3 in amino acids: CASSLEAGDETQYF. CDR3 bases: TGTGCCAGCAGCTTAGAAGCGGGGGATGAGACCCAGTACTTC.

This chain uses TRBV7-8 with TRBJ2-3; D not resolved. The CDR3 totals 11 residues. Trimming took off 7 bases at V and 0 bases at J, with 2 bases between the two ends. The germline V gene encodes CDR1 SGHVS and CDR2 FQNEAQ. DNA of the CDR3: TGTGCCAGCACTAGCACAGATACGCAGTATTTT. This translates into CASTSTDTQYF.

This clone was counted between two and nine times. This chain uses TRBV6-5 with TRBJ1-1; D gene unclear. The CDR3 is 14 amino acids. V lost 6 bases and J lost 0, with 11 bases in between. From germline, CDR1 is MNHEY and CDR2 SVGAGI. CDR3 protein: CASRPTLVNTEAFF. The CDR3 DNA reads TGTGCCAGCAGGCCCACACTGGTGAACACTGAAGCTTTCTTT.

The J gene is TRBJ2-5, the V gene TRBV5-1; D is ambiguous. CDR1 and CDR2 (germline): SGHRS, YFSETQ. V lost 0 bases, J lost 1 base, and 13 bases lay in between. The CDR3 runs to 16 residues. The CDR3 protein is CASSLGDSSAQETQYF. In nucleotides, the CDR3 is TGCGCCAGCAGCTTGGGAGATTCTAGTGCCCAAGAGACCCAGTACTTC.

The table lists this clone with a few counts. V is TRBV2 and J is TRBJ2-3, with D uncertain. Germline V gene sequence: CDR1 SNHLY, CDR2 FYNNEI. The CDR3 length is 11 residues. The V end was cut by 4 bases, the J end by 5 bases, with 4 bases between. This CDR3 reads CASSVRDTQYF. Here the CDR3 DNA reads TGTGCCAGCAGTGTGAGAGATACGCAGTATTTT.

This clone came up a few times. V usage is TRBV1 and J usage is TRBJ1-2. TRBV1 is given as a pseudogene. The CDR3 is 17 amino acids. CDR3 loop: CTSSHQGAGKANYGYTF. The DNA for the CDR3 is TGCACCAGCAGCCACCAAGGGGCGGGGAAAGCTAACTATGGCTACACCTTC.

The chain has TRBV7-2 and TRBJ2-7; 7 bases line up with TRBD2. The CDR3 contains 15 residues. CDR1 is SGHTA and CDR2 is FQGNSA in the germline V gene. The V segment lost 0 bases and the J segment 4 bases; nucleotides outside the gene matches: 6. As DNA, the CDR3 is TGTGCCAGCAGCTTAGCGTCGGGAGGCATTTACGAGCAGTACTTC. Amino acids: CASSLASGGIYEQYF.

The chain links TRBV6-5 to TRBJ1-2, with 8 bases matching TRBD1. CDR1 MNHEY and CDR2 SVGAGI come from the germline V gene. The CDR3 is 14 residues long. Trimming at V came to 6 bases and at J to 4 bases, leaving 7 bases not matched to a gene. DNA for the CDR3: TGTGCCAGCAGGAGATCAGGGGGCGGCTATGGCTACACCTTC. Residues: CASRRSGGGYGYTF.

The chain has TRBV5-6 and TRBJ2-7; D is unresolved. The CDR3 has 13 residues. Looked up from germline, CDR1 is SGHDT and CDR2 is YYEEEE. The V end was cut by 2 bases, the J end by 4 bases, with 10 bases between. The CDR3 nucleotides read TGTGCCAGCAGCTTAAACAGAGTTTACGAGCAGTACTTC. This encodes CASSLNRVYEQYF. Together with reference TRBV5-6 and TRBJ2-7, the CDR3 gives the full variable domain: DAGVTQSPTHLIKTRGQQVTLRCSPKSGHDTVSWYQQALGQGPQFIFQYYEEEERQRGNFPDRFSGHQFPNYSSELNVNALLLGDSALYLCASSLNRVYEQYFGPGTRLTVT.

The chain has TRBV29-1 and TRBJ2-5, with 10 bases that match TRBD1. The germline V gene encodes CDR1 SQVTM and CDR2 ANQGSEA. This CDR3 is built from 13 residues. With 6 bases clipped from V and 3 bases from J, the junction kept 4 bases outside the gene matches. CDR3 bases: TGCAGCGTGGGGGGACAGGGGAAAGAGACCCAGTACTTC. Its translation: CSVGGQGKETQYF.

The chain couples TRBV4-2 to TRBJ2-7; D is ambiguous. CDR3 length: 13 amino acids. With 4 bases removed from V and 3 bases from J, the gap between germline ends came to 10 bases. Germline V CDR1 and CDR2: LGHNA, YNFKEQ. The CDR3 protein is CASSPAEFYEQYF. CDR3 in DNA: TGTGCCAGCAGCCCTGCAGAGTTCTACGAGCAGTACTTC.

The gene calls are TRBV20-1 and TRBJ2-3; D is undetermined. The CDR3 has 11 residues. V lost 0 bases to trimming and J lost 8 bases, with 6 bases between them. Germline loops: CDR1 DFQATT, CDR2 SNEGSKA (reference sequence). CDR3 in DNA: TGCAGTGCTAGAGATCGGGTTACGCAGTATTTT. Protein product: CSARDRVTQYF.

The chain joins TRBV5-1 to TRBJ2-1, with D perhaps being TRBD1 or TRBD2 (5 bases each). The CDR3 consists of 15 residues. Germline lookup yields CDR1 SGHRS and CDR2 YFSETQ. Trimming removed 0 bases from V and 6 bases from J, with 13 bases in between. DNA of the CDR3: TGCGCCAGCAGCTTGGATCCCGGGACCCTCAATGAGCAGTTCTTC. Protein sequence: CASSLDPGTLNEQFF.

The rearrangement joins TRBV30 to TRBJ1-3; TRBD1 is a possible D gene (5 bases). The CDR3 totals 15 residues. Trimming took off 2 bases at V and 5 bases at J, with 16 bases between the two ends. CDR1 GTSNPN and CDR2 SVGIG come from the germline V gene (reference sequence). The CDR3 loop is CAWSTDPGVRNTIYF. CDR3 DNA: TGTGCCTGGAGTACAGATCCGGGGGTGAGAAACACCATATATTTT.

The V call is TRBV28, the J call TRBJ2-3, with 10 bases identical to TRBD1. The CDR3 is made up of 17 amino acids. Germline trimming cut 6 bases from V and 1 base from J; bases unmatched to any gene: 10. CDR1 and CDR2 from the germline V gene are MDHEN and SYDVKM. CDR3 amino acids: CASSLVAGTGGTDTQYF. In DNA form, the CDR3 reads TGTGCCAGCAGCCTTGTCGCCGGGACAGGGGGCACAGATACGCAGTATTTT. Using reference TRBV28 and TRBJ2-3 for the parts outside the CDR3, the full variable domain is DVKVTQSSRYLVKRTGEKVFLECVQDMDHENMFWYRQDPGLGLRLIYFSYDVKMKEKGDIPEGYSVSREKKERFSLILESASTNQTSMYLCASSLVAGTGGTDTQYFGPGTRLTVL.